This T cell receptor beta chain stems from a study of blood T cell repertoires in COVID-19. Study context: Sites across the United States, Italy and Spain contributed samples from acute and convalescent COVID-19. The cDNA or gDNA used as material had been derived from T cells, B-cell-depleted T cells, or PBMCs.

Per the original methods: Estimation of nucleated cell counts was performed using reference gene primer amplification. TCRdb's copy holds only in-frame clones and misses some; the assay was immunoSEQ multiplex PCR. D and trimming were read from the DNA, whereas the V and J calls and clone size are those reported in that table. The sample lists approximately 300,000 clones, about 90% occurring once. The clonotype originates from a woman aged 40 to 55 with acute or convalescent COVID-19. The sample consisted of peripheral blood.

The CDR3 DNA sequence: TGTGCCAGCAGCGCAGACCCCCGGACTAGCCTAAGCACAGATACGCAGTATTTT. It yields the protein CASSADPRTSLSTDTQYF. The chain employs TRBV9 and TRBJ2-3; 8 bases are shared with TRBD2. CDR1 and CDR2 from the germline V gene are SGDLS and YYNGEE. J was trimmed by 0 bases and V by 3 bases; bases with no gene match: 12. CDR3 length: 18 residues.